These 17 T cell receptor beta chains originate from one sample sequenced in a study of blood T cell repertoires in COVID-19. The method was immunoSEQ multiplex PCR; TCRdb's version includes in-frame clones alone and lacks a portion of them. The profile shows 130,000 to 150,000 clones, 85% to 90% of them singletons. Sequenced input: peripheral blood. The origin of the receptors is a woman in her forties with acute or convalescent COVID-19.

The chain carries TRBV5-1 and TRBJ2-7; TRBD1 agrees at 11 bases. Per the germline V gene, CDR1 is SGHRS and CDR2 is YFSETQ. Trimming took 7 bases from V and 6 from J; bases not matched to a gene: 15. This CDR3 comprises 16 residues. Here the CDR3 reads CASGTGGLLGLGEQYF. The CDR3 bases are TGCGCCAGCGGGACAGGGGGTTTGTTGGGACTAGGCGAGCAGTACTTC.

The J gene is TRBJ1-1, the V gene TRBV25-1; 9 bases align to TRBD1. V gave up 8 bases and J gave up 1 base; unmatched junction bases: 2. The CDR3 sequence is 13 residues long. The germline V gene encodes CDR1 MGHDK and CDR2 SYGVNS. The chain's CDR3 is CASADRGNTEAFF. The CDR3 DNA reads TGTGCCAGCGCGGACAGGGGGAACACTGAAGCTTTCTTT. Filled out from reference TRBV25-1 and TRBJ1-1, the complete variable domain reads EADIYQTPRYLVIGTGKKITLECSQTMGHDKMYWYQQDPGMELHLIHYSYGVNSTEKGDLSSESTVSRIRTEHFPLTLESARPSHTSQYLCASADRGNTEAFFGQGTRLTVV.

V and J are TRBV4-1 and TRBJ2-7, with TRBD2 matching 11 bases. The CDR3 contains 16 residues. Trimming took 4 bases from V and 3 from J; bases not matched to a gene: 8. The V gene's germline CDR1 is MGHRA and CDR2 YSYEKL. CDR3 in amino acids: CASSLTVAGGFYEQYF. In nucleotides, the CDR3 is TGCGCCAGCAGCCTGACGGTAGCGGGGGGGTTCTACGAGCAGTACTTC.

The chain couples TRBV5-4 to TRBJ2-2; D possibly corresponds to TRBD1 (6 bases). The CDR3 runs to 16 residues. In germline, CDR1 is SGHNT, CDR2 YYREEE (reference sequence). V was shortened by 2 bases and J by 0 bases, with 11 bases between the two germline ends. In DNA form, the CDR3 reads TGTGCCAGCAGCTTTGGACAGAGAGCGAACACCGGGGAGCTGTTTTTT. It encodes CASSFGQRANTGELFF.

V gene TRBV4-3 combines with J gene TRBJ1-2; 8 bases match TRBD1. CDR3 length: 16 amino acids. Trimming removed 0 bases from V and 5 bases from J; junction bases left unmatched: 8. Germline lookup yields CDR1 LGHNA and CDR2 YSLEER. The DNA of the CDR3 is TGCGCCAGCAGCCAAGAAAGTGCGGACAGGGTTTATGGCTACACCTTC. This gives the protein CASSQESADRVYGYTF.

The V gene is TRBV9, the J gene TRBJ2-7; D is perhaps TRBD1 (6 bases). Trimming removed 3 bases at V and 2 bases at J, with 15 bases between. The CDR3 runs to 15 residues. Germline V lookup: CDR1 SGDLS, CDR2 YYNGEE. The chain's CDR3 is CASSESPTGAYEQYF. The CDR3 DNA follows: TGTGCCAGCAGCGAGAGCCCGACAGGCGCCTACGAGCAGTACTTC. Variable domain in full (rest from reference TRBV9 and TRBJ2-7): DSGVTQTPKHLITATGQRVTLRCSPRSGDLSVYWYQQSLDQGLQFLIQYYNGEERAKGNILERFSAQQFPDLHSELNLSSLELGDSALYFCASSESPTGAYEQYFGPGTRLTVT.

The chain couples TRBV10-3 to TRBJ2-5; 9 bases line up with TRBD1. Trimming took 10 bases from V and 5 from J; bases not matched to a gene: 11. Germline V gives CDR1 ENHRY, CDR2 SYGVKD. CDR3 length: 14 residues. The CDR3 here is CATARDRVSETQYF. CDR3 sequence (DNA): TGTGCCACCGCCCGGGACAGGGTTAGCGAGACCCAGTACTTC.

The V and J genes are TRBV9 and TRBJ1-4, with TRBD1 identical over 9 bases. CDR1 is SGDLS, CDR2 YYNGEE, per germline. V was pared by 3 bases and J by 0 bases, with 6 bases of the junction left unmatched. CDR3 length equals 17 residues. The CDR3 DNA reads as TGTGCCAGCAGCGACGGACAGGGGACCTCAACTAATGAAAAACTGTTTTTT. This encodes CASSDGQGTSTNEKLFF.

The V gene is TRBV6-2 or TRBV6-3, the J gene TRBJ2-7; 7 bases align to TRBD1. Germline CDR1 MNHEY, CDR2 SVGEGT. The CDR3 covers 13 residues. The V and J ends lost 6 bases and 4 bases, in that order; junction bases with no gene match: 6. In DNA, the CDR3 is TGTGCCAGCAGACCTGACAGGGCTTACGAGCAGTACTTC. Amino acid sequence: CASRPDRAYEQYF.

The V gene is TRBV5-4, the J gene TRBJ2-2, with 7 bases fitting TRBD2. The CDR3 covers 17 residues. Germline assignment: CDR1 SGHNT and CDR2 YYREEE (reference sequence). Germline trimming cut 6 bases from V and 0 bases from J; bases unmatched to any gene: 11. The CDR3 sequence is CASTNPTGTTNTGELFF. DNA for the CDR3: TGTGCCAGCACCAATCCCACCGGGACTACGAACACCGGGGAGCTGTTTTTT.

This clone showed up just a few times. CDR3 sequence: CAISGGTGRFNDEQFF. DNA of the CDR3: TGTGCCATCAGTGGCGGGACAGGGAGGTTCAATGATGAGCAGTTCTTC. The chain employs TRBV10-3 and TRBJ2-1, with 9 nucleotides matching TRBD1. Germline trimming cut 4 bases from V and 8 bases from J; bases unmatched to any gene: 12. Germline lookup yields CDR1 ENHRY and CDR2 SYGVKD. This CDR3 comprises 16 residues.

The rearrangement uses TRBV14 and TRBJ1-1, with 8 bases fitting TRBD1. With 0 bases clipped from V and 3 bases from J, the junction kept 9 bases outside the gene matches. Germline CDR1 and CDR2: SGHDN and FVKESK. The CDR3 contains 17 residues. CDR3 region: CASSQEWTGRRDTEAFF. The CDR3 region has the DNA TGTGCCAGCAGCCAAGAGTGGACAGGGAGGAGGGACACTGAAGCTTTCTTT. Full variable domain (rest looked up from reference TRBV14 and TRBJ1-1): EAGVTQFPSHSVIEKGQTVTLRCDPISGHDNLYWYRRVMGKEIKFLLHFVKESKQDESGMPNNRFLAERTGGTYSTLKVQPAELEDSGVYFCASSQEWTGRRDTEAFFGQGTRLTVV.

The V and J genes are TRBV7-2 and TRBJ2-5, with 8 bases aligning to TRBD2. From germline, CDR1 is SGHTA and CDR2 FQGNSA. V shed 3 bases and J 5 bases; nucleotides not matched to a gene: 20. The CDR3 totals 19 residues. CDR3 in DNA: TGTGCCAGCAGCTTCAAGCCTCCCTTAGCGGGAACTCTGGGGGAGACCCAGTACTTC. Protein product: CASSFKPPLAGTLGETQYF.

Concerning this clone itself: This CDR3 is also generated by other DNA sequences in the sample. This rearrangement joins TRBV7-3 to TRBJ1-1; D may be TRBD1 (6 bases). From germline, CDR1 is SGHTA and CDR2 FQGTGA. This CDR3 is built from 16 residues. The ends were cut back, 2 bases at V and 0 bases at J, with 13 bases in the middle. CDR3 loop: CASSLGQPSMNTEAFF. The CDR3 coding sequence is TGTGCCAGCAGCTTAGGACAGCCTAGTATGAACACTGAAGCTTTCTTT.

The V and J genes are TRBV5-6 and TRBJ2-1; 9 bases line up with TRBD2. The ends lost 4 bases at V and 2 bases at J; junction bases unmatched: 10. Germline V gene lookup returns CDR1 SGHDT and CDR2 YYEEEE. This CDR3 is 17 amino acids long. The chain's CDR3 is CASSPYRLAATYNEQFF. Here the CDR3 DNA reads TGTGCCAGCAGCCCCTACCGACTAGCGGCCACCTACAATGAGCAGTTCTTC.

The J gene is TRBJ1-1, the V gene TRBV29-1; weak D call: TRBD1 (5 bases). The CDR3 contains 13 residues. Germline loops: CDR1 SQVTM, CDR2 ANQGSEA. Deletions cut 0 bases from V and 1 base from J, with 6 bases between. CDR3 loop: CSVEDQGNTEAFF. The CDR3 coding sequence is TGCAGCGTTGAAGATCAGGGGAACACTGAAGCTTTCTTT.

The rearrangement joins TRBV7-9 to TRBJ2-7; TRBD1 might be the D (6 bases). Germline assignment: CDR1 SEHNR and CDR2 FQNEAQ (reference sequence). The germline V and J ends were trimmed by 5 bases and 2 bases, with 16 bases remaining between them. This CDR3 spans 15 amino acids. The CDR3 DNA reads TGTGCCAGCAGCCATTCCTGGGACAATCCCTACGAGCAGTACTTC. Translating gives CASSHSWDNPYEQYF.